Included here is one T cell receptor beta chain sequence, with context. There are a few counts of this clonotype. Its antigen remains unidentified. Base-call qualities are not available, and no considerably larger clone is one nucleotide away. The sample's treatment or condition, from its label and the paper: allogeneic hematopoietic cell transplantation with graft depleted of TCRalphabeta T cells and CD19 B cells. The children who served as transplant recipients had been given grafts of TCRalphabeta/CD19-depleted allogeneic hematopoietic cells. The data derive from a study of T-cell reconstitution after alpha-beta-depleted transplantation in children (dated by TCRdb to 2015 to 2016). In terms of the full investigation: Using TCR repertoire profiling, the study quantitatively followed how T-cell immune reconstitution unfolded in children after TCRalphabeta/CD19-depleted allogeneic hematopoietic cell transplantation.

Broader findings and caveats from the paper: Over subsequent months, a decline in hyperexpanded clone frequencies was noted, and after one year, T-cell counts and TCRbeta diversity were mostly ascribed to newly produced T cells. Apparently early alphabetaT-cell count recovery about two months after transplant reportedly relied on only several hundred rapidly expanded clones derived from non-depleted graft cells. The high TCRbeta diversity at day 60 in some patients was ascribed to recipient T cells and intrathymic progenitors that had survived conditioning.

The receptor library was made with PCR. These reads were obtained on an Illumina HiSeq 2500. TCR library preparation used molecular barcoding, with unique molecular identifiers applied to normalize quantification of the TCRbeta repertoire. The public reads were run again by TCRdb, first through fastp at Q25 and then through MiXCR, and only productive beta chains were kept. Identical CDR3 protein sequences are pooled into one entry, listed with their most common genes and DNA. In this sample the table shows 530,000 or so distinct CDR3 sequences, more than 20% of which occur a single time. 30% to 40% of the sample belongs to the ten largest clones. Relative to germline, V is 0 bases shorter and J is 2 bases shorter, with 11 bases between their ends. According to the germline V gene (reference sequence), CDR1 reads DFQATT and CDR2 reads SNEGSKA. The CDR3 measures 14 amino acids from cysteine to phenylalanine. Only the CDR3 portion is preserved as DNA: 42 bases, with reading frame beginning at the first base.

The rearranged segments are TRBV20-1 and TRBJ2-7; the D gene assignment is ambiguous. Sample: PBMCs, taken before TCRalphabeta/CD19-depleted stem cell transplant. This TCR was sampled from a boy in the first two years of life with Wiskott-Aldrich syndrome, due to receive a stem cell transplant. The CDR3 region reads CSARERRPPYEQYF. The DNA is TGCAGTGCTAGAGAGAGGCGTCCGCCCTACGAGCAGTACTTC.